This T cell receptor beta chain was identified during a study of identifying expanded T cells in peripheral blood. The J segment lost 2 bases and the V segment lost 6 bases, leaving 10 bases of the junction unmatched. Germline V lookup: CDR1 MNHGY, CDR2 SAAAGT. The CDR3 has 16 amino acids. The protocol was immunoSEQ multiplex PCR, while the TCRdb copy is restricted to in-frame clones and leaves out a portion. In the table there are approximately 130,000 clones, approximately 86% of which are singletons. The source material was blood. V is TRBV6-8 and J is TRBJ1-5; 7 bases are shared with TRBD1. This sequence was found in a person between 18 and 75 years old in good health. The CDR3 sequence is CASRSLRGRGNQPQHF. CDR3 coding DNA: TGTGCCAGCAGGAGCTTGAGGGGGCGAGGCAATCAGCCCCAGCATTTT.